This T cell receptor beta chain was documented in a study of T-cell reconstitution after alpha-beta-depleted transplantation in children. Germline loops: CDR1 DFQATT, CDR2 SNEGSKA (reference sequence). The CDR3 has 14 amino acids. V was shortened by 0 bases and J by 3 bases, with 12 bases between the two germline ends. Preparation of the TCRbeta library was carried out with unique molecular identifiers. TCRdb processed the PCR reads anew with MiXCR; each CDR3 protein has one entry. This table holds approximately 520,000 distinct CDR3 sequences, 32% found once. This chain connects TRBV20-1 to TRBJ2-7; no firm D call. The source was PBMCs from the stem cell graft donor, collected from the stem cell graft. This clonotype was sampled from a human donor who donated a stem cell graft to a child with aplastic anemia. The CDR3, as DNA: TGCAGTGCTAGAGATGTGGCGGACCACTACGAGCAGTACTTC. As protein: CSARDVADHYEQYF.